This TCR beta chain was retrieved from a study of shared clonotypes between healthy human individuals. Study overall: Contributing individuals were a couple of females and a few males aged 18 to 49. General study findings and limits: In the sorted subsets, rarefaction showed sequencing was incomplete despite large depth. Genetic and exposure-history diversity was limited by the few donors.

Profiling relied on immunoSEQ multiplex PCR, and the TCRdb table lists in-frame clones only, not all of them. The sample has some 2,100,000 clones; approximately 94% are singletons. Naivety among CD8 cells was defined by CD45RO negativity and positive CCR7 selection, thereby excluding terminally differentiated effector memory CD45RA+ cells. In germline, CDR1 is SGHDN, CDR2 FVKESK. The V gene lost 4 bases and the J gene lost 4 bases, with 14 bases spanning the gap. CDR3 length equals 15 residues. As concerns this clone: Its specificity is unknown.

The source is a man younger than 35 in good health. Some clones in this sample may be carry-over from other donors' samples. Sequencing was performed on naive CD8+ T cells from PBMCs. This sequence joins TRBV14 and TRBJ2-1, with D tentatively TRBD1 (6 bases). The CDR3: CASSLLWTVYNEQFF. As DNA, the CDR3 is TGTGCCAGCAGCCTTCTATGGACAGTGTACAATGAGCAGTTCTTC.